One and the same sample provided the 18 T cell receptor beta chains below, sequenced in a study of blood T cell repertoires in COVID-19. Some clones are missing from TCRdb's copy, which holds only in-frame ones; the method was immunoSEQ multiplex PCR. The repertoire includes hundreds of thousands of clones, around 90% of them detected once, and about 6.9% sits in the top ten. The specimen was PBMCs or T cells enriched from blood (not recorded which). These receptors all stem from a woman in her thirties with acute COVID-19.

The J gene is TRBJ2-5, the V gene TRBV5-1; possibly TRBD1 for D (8 bases). Germline V lookup: CDR1 SGHRS, CDR2 YFSETQ. This CDR3 is 16 amino acids long. V lost 4 bases, J lost 5 bases, and 21 bases lay in between. CDR3 sequence: CASSLRETGVGETQYF. CDR3 coding DNA: TGCGCCAGCAGCCTGCGGGAGACAGGGGTTGGGGAGACCCAGTACTTC.

This chain connects TRBV7-9 to TRBJ2-5; tentative D call: TRBD1 (7 bases). The germline CDR1 and CDR2 sequences are SEHNR and FQNEAQ (reference sequence). The CDR3 consists of 15 residues. Trimming pared 4 bases from V and 4 bases from J, leaving 16 bases between. CDR3 protein: CASSYAQGRGETQYF. DNA for the CDR3: TGTGCCAGCAGCTACGCACAGGGGCGGGGAGAGACCCAGTACTTC.

The chain links TRBV7-2 to TRBJ2-3; D gene unclear. This CDR3 is 15 amino acids long. The germline V and J ends were trimmed by 2 bases and 2 bases, with 11 bases remaining between them. Germline values: CDR1 SGHTA, CDR2 FQGNSA. CDR3 protein: CASSLNEAPTDTQYF. In nucleotides, the CDR3 is TGTGCCAGCAGCTTAAATGAGGCCCCCACAGATACGCAGTATTTT.

The V and J genes are TRBV27 and TRBJ1-3, with a tentative D call TRBD1 (6 bases). Germline CDR1 is MNHEY and CDR2 is SMNVEV (reference sequence). The CDR3 loop spans 15 amino acids. The V end was cut by 6 bases, the J end by 3 bases, with 15 bases between. CDR3 sequence: CASRRRGGFGNTIYF. DNA of the CDR3: TGTGCCAGCAGACGTAGGGGGGGTTTTGGAAACACCATATATTTT.

This rearrangement joins TRBV10-3 to TRBJ2-7; TRBD1 matches 11 bases. This CDR3 spans 14 amino acids. Trimming at V came to 6 bases and at J to 2 bases, leaving 3 bases not matched to a gene. Germline CDR1 is ENHRY and CDR2 is SYGVKD. The CDR3 spells CAISLGQGAYEQYF. The CDR3 DNA sequence: TGTGCCATCAGCCTGGGACAGGGGGCCTACGAGCAGTACTTC.

The CDR3: CATSDRTGGTDTQYF. CDR3 sequence (DNA): TGTGCCACCAGTGACAGGACAGGGGGCACAGATACGCAGTATTTT. This chain uses TRBV24-1 with TRBJ2-3, with 9 bases identical to TRBD1. This CDR3 has 15 residues. Trimming at V came to 4 bases and at J to 1 base, leaving 2 bases not matched to a gene. Germline CDR1 and CDR2: KGHDR and SFDVKD.

The chain recombines TRBV6-1 with TRBJ2-5; D is uncertain. The CDR3 has 16 amino acids. Per germline, CDR1 MNHNS and CDR2 SASEGT. V lost 2 bases to trimming and J lost 4 bases, with 17 bases between them. CDR3 DNA: TGTGCCAGCAGTGAAAAGACTGACGATCTTGGAGAGACCCAGTACTTC. It specifies CASSEKTDDLGETQYF.

The chain carries TRBV20-1 and TRBJ2-2, with D tentatively TRBD1 (5 bases). V lost 3 bases to trimming and J lost 0 bases, with 8 bases between them. CDR1 is DFQATT, CDR2 SNEGSKA, per germline (reference sequence). The CDR3 consists of 14 residues. The CDR3 sequence is CSASGATNTGELFF. CDR3 nucleotides: TGCAGTGCTAGTGGGGCTACGAACACCGGGGAGCTGTTTTTT.

V usage is TRBV19 and J usage is TRBJ1-5; 9 nucleotides match TRBD1. Losses at the gene ends were 5 bases for V and 4 bases for J; bases not matched to a gene: 3. The germline CDR1 and CDR2 sequences are LNHDA and SQIVND (reference sequence). The CDR3 loop spans 14 amino acids. The CDR3 nucleotides read TGTGCCAGTAGTCCCGGGACAGGGAATCAGCCCCAGCATTTT. This codes for CASSPGTGNQPQHF.

This rearrangement joins TRBV4-3 to TRBJ2-7, with D possibly being TRBD2 (5 bases). Germline-derived CDR1 and CDR2 are LGHNA and YSLEER. The CDR3 totals 14 residues. Deletions cut 1 base from V and 0 bases from J, with 7 bases between. The CDR3 DNA reads as TGCGCCAGCAGCCAAGGACGGGGCTCCTACGAGCAGTACTTC. This sequence encodes CASSQGRGSYEQYF.

CDR3: CASSHSGTGNEKLFF. DNA of the CDR3: TGCGCCAGCAGCCACTCCGGGACAGGGAATGAAAAACTGTTTTTT. This chain uses TRBV4-1 with TRBJ1-4, with 9 bases lining up with TRBD1. CDR1 is MGHRA and CDR2 is YSYEKL in the germline V gene. The CDR3 covers 15 residues. The ends lost 3 bases at V and 5 bases at J; junction bases unmatched: 4.

The chain has TRBV7-2 and TRBJ2-3; 11 bases are shared with TRBD2. V lost 5 bases to trimming and J lost 4 bases; unmatched junction nucleotides: 5. The CDR3 sequence is 15 residues long. Germline V gives CDR1 SGHTA, CDR2 FQGNSA. CDR3 sequence: CASSPTSGRADTQYF. In DNA form, the CDR3 reads TGTGCCAGCAGCCCCACTAGCGGGAGAGCAGATACGCAGTATTTT. Supplemented by reference TRBV7-2 and TRBJ2-3, the full variable domain reads GAGVSQSPSNKVTEKGKDVELRCDPISGHTALYWYRQSLGQGLEFLIYFQGNSAPDKSGLPSDRFSAERTGGSVSTLTIQRTQQEDSAVYLCASSPTSGRADTQYFGPGTRLTVL.

This sequence joins TRBV7-9 and TRBJ2-1, with 7 bases lining up with TRBD1. V shed 6 bases and J 3 bases; nucleotides not matched to a gene: 11. Germline V gene lookup returns CDR1 SEHNR and CDR2 FQNEAQ (reference sequence). The CDR3 runs to 16 residues. The chain's CDR3 is CASSTSRQGDYNEQFF. The CDR3 nucleotides read TGTGCCAGCAGTACCAGCCGACAGGGAGACTACAATGAGCAGTTCTTC.

This clone was found a few times. The rearrangement links TRBV19 to TRBJ2-3, with TRBD1 matching over 9 bases. Germline trimming cut 10 bases from V and 2 bases from J; bases unmatched to any gene: 13. The CDR3 length is 16 residues. Germline lookup yields CDR1 LNHDA and CDR2 SQIVND (reference sequence). The chain's CDR3 is CATSNFRDRATDTQYF. Written as DNA, the CDR3 is TGTGCCACCTCCAATTTCCGGGACAGGGCCACAGATACGCAGTATTTT.

This clone was detected only once. The chain employs TRBV11-3 and TRBJ2-7; D unclear. V lost 3 bases and J 2 bases, leaving 11 bases between the germline ends. The CDR3 has 14 amino acids. Per germline, CDR1 SGHNT and CDR2 YENEEA. The CDR3 coding sequence is TGTGCCAGCAGCTTCCCCCTGCTAGCCTACGAGCAGTACTTC. Amino acids: CASSFPLLAYEQYF.

The chain employs TRBV27 and TRBJ2-1; 7 bases fit TRBD2. V lost 4 bases, J lost 3 bases, and 9 bases stayed unmatched. The CDR3 contains 16 residues. Per the germline V gene, CDR1 is MNHEY and CDR2 is SMNVEV (reference sequence). CDR3 nucleotide sequence: TGTGCCAGCAGTTCCCAGTTGGCTAGCGGCTACAATGAGCAGTTCTTC. Amino acid sequence: CASSSQLASGYNEQFF.

This sequence joins TRBV5-1 and TRBJ2-1; TRBD2 matches 8 bases. CDR3 size: 15 residues. V dropped 0 bases and J dropped 7; count of bases not matched to a gene: 6. From germline, CDR1 is SGHRS and CDR2 YFSETQ. CDR3 DNA sequence: TGCGCCAGCAGCTTGGCCCGGGGGGGCGGGAATGAGCAGTTCTTC. Amino acids: CASSLARGGGNEQFF.

The chain couples TRBV10-3 to TRBJ1-6, with D unresolved. This CDR3 region has 12 residues. V was trimmed by 4 bases and J by 10 bases, leaving 8 bases between them. Germline V gives CDR1 ENHRY, CDR2 SYGVKD. The CDR3, as DNA: TGTGCCATCAGTGGAGGGAGCTCACCCCTCCACTTT. Its translation: CAISGGSSPLHF.